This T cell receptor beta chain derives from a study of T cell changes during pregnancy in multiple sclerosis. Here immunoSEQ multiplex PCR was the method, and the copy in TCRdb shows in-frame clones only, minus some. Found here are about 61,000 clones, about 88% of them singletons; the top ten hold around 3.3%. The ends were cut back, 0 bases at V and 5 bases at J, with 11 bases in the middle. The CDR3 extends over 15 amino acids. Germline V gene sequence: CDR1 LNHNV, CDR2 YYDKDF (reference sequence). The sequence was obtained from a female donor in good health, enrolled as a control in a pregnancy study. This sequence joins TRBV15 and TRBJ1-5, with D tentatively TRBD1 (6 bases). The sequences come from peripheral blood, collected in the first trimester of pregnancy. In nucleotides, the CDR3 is TGTGCCACCAGCAGAGATGTAGGGGGGGATCAGCCCCAGCATTTT. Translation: CATSRDVGGDQPQHF.